One and the same sample provided the 32 T cell receptor beta chains below, sequenced in a study of shared clonotypes between healthy human individuals. Assay used: immunoSEQ multiplex PCR; TCRdb lists only in-frame clones, some missing. The sample records about 2,500,000 clones, around nine tenths being singletons. Sequencing was carried out using naive CD4+ T cells sorted from blood. Subset: CD45RA+ positively selected. These receptors were taken from a man in his late teens or twenties in good health.

The V call is TRBV27, the J call TRBJ2-7; 8 nucleotides match TRBD1. The CDR3 consists of 16 residues. J gave up 0 bases and V 5 bases, and 9 bases lay outside the gene matches. Per germline, CDR1 MNHEY and CDR2 SMNVEV (reference sequence). The CDR3 DNA sequence: TGTGCCAGCAGTCGCTGGCCCGGGACAGGCTCCTACGAGCAGTACTTC. Translating it yields CASSRWPGTGSYEQYF.

This chain joins TRBV4-3 and TRBJ1-2, with 9 nucleotides matching TRBD1. Germline V lookup: CDR1 LGHNA, CDR2 YSLEER. V lost 1 base, J lost 4 bases, and 7 bases stayed unmatched. This CDR3 comprises 16 residues. DNA of the CDR3: TGCGCCAGCAGCCAAGCGGGGGACAGGGCTCTCTATGGCTACACCTTC. It codes for CASSQAGDRALYGYTF.

The chain combines TRBV6-5 with TRBJ2-7; weak D call: TRBD1 (5 bases). The germline V gene encodes CDR1 MNHEY and CDR2 SVGAGI. Deletions cut 6 bases from V and 2 bases from J, with 14 bases between. This CDR3 contains 14 residues. The CDR3 DNA follows: TGTGCCAGCAGCCAACAGGACGGTCCCTACGAGCAGTACTTC. It specifies CASSQQDGPYEQYF.

V and J are TRBV27 and TRBJ1-6; possible D gene TRBD1, 6 bases. The CDR3 totals 14 residues. Germline CDR1 reads MNHEY; CDR2 reads SMNVEV (reference sequence). Trimming pared 6 bases from V and 7 bases from J, leaving 13 bases between. CDR3 loop: CASRFGQRNSPLHF. The CDR3 DNA reads TGTGCCAGCAGGTTTGGACAGAGAAATTCACCCCTCCACTTT.

The V call is TRBV18, the J call TRBJ2-7; TRBD1 aligns across 9 bases. CDR1 and CDR2 from the germline V gene are KGHSH and LQKENI. The CDR3 runs to 14 residues. The trim removed 2 bases at V and 3 bases at J, leaving 2 bases unmatched. The CDR3 coding sequence is TGTGCCAGCTCACCAATGGGACAGGGCTACGAGCAGTACTTC. This translates into CASSPMGQGYEQYF.

The chain recombines TRBV6-1 with TRBJ2-2; a weak D match, TRBD1 (5 bases). Per the germline V gene, CDR1 is MNHNS and CDR2 is SASEGT. V lost 4 bases to trimming and J lost 8 bases, with 11 bases between them. This CDR3 is built from 13 residues. CDR3: CASSVSRGGELFF. CDR3 nucleotides: TGTGCCAGCAGTGTCAGTAGGGGAGGGGAGCTGTTTTTT.

The V call is TRBV6-1, the J call TRBJ2-7; 8 positions agree with TRBD1. Germline lookup yields CDR1 MNHNS and CDR2 SASEGT. This CDR3 region has 13 residues. After removal of 7 bases from V and 2 bases from J, the junction contained 4 bases not matched to a gene. The CDR3 coding sequence is TGTGCCAGCAAGGACAGGGTGACCTACGAGCAGTACTTC. This translates into CASKDRVTYEQYF.

The J gene is TRBJ2-2, the V gene TRBV7-2; no reliable D call. From germline, CDR1 is SGHTA and CDR2 FQGNSA. The CDR3 length is 14 residues. Trimming stripped 5 bases from V and 0 bases from J, with 7 bases between. The CDR3 spells CASSASPNTGELFF. The CDR3 DNA follows: TGTGCCAGCAGCGCAAGTCCGAACACCGGGGAGCTGTTTTTT.

The DNA for the CDR3 is TGCGCCAGCAGCTCGGGGACAGGGGGTAGCAATCAGCCCCAGCATTTT. Protein sequence: CASSSGTGGSNQPQHF. V usage is TRBV5-1 and J usage is TRBJ1-5; 11 bases are a match to TRBD1. This CDR3 contains 16 residues. The J segment lost 0 bases and the V segment lost 3 bases, leaving 2 bases of the junction unmatched. CDR1 and CDR2 (germline): SGHRS, YFSETQ.

This sequence joins TRBV25-1 and TRBJ1-2; D uncertain. The CDR3 runs to 14 residues. Trimming cost V 1 base and J 2 bases, with 8 bases left between them. CDR1 is MGHDK and CDR2 is SYGVNS in the germline V gene. The DNA for the CDR3 is TGTGCCAGCAGTGAATTCAGCTCGAACTATGGCTACACCTTC. It codes for CASSEFSSNYGYTF.

About this clone itself: Distinct nucleotide sequences in the sample also encode this CDR3. CDR3 protein: CASSLGQGSEKLFF. The CDR3 nucleotides are TGCGCCAGCAGCTTGGGACAGGGGAGTGAAAAACTGTTTTTT. V is TRBV5-1 and J is TRBJ1-4; 8 bases fit TRBD1. The CDR3 extends over 14 amino acids. Germline V gene lookup returns CDR1 SGHRS and CDR2 YFSETQ. V was pared by 0 bases and J by 7 bases, with 2 bases of the junction left unmatched.

CDR3 DNA sequence: TGTGCCAGCAGCCCCTACGCTTTCTACGAGCAGTACTTC. Its translation: CASSPYAFYEQYF. The chain combines TRBV7-2 with TRBJ2-7; unclear D gene. CDR3 length equals 13 residues. Trimming took 5 bases from V and 3 from J, leaving 11 bases between them. Germline V CDR1 and CDR2: SGHTA, FQGNSA.

This clone was seen more than once but under ten times. The chain employs TRBV5-1 and TRBJ1-6; no definite D call. Germline CDR1 is SGHRS and CDR2 is YFSETQ. With 0 bases removed from V and 9 bases from J, the gap between germline ends came to 10 bases. This CDR3 is built from 14 residues. In DNA, the CDR3 is TGCGCCAGCAGCTTGGAGGGCAGCCCTTCACCCCTCCACTTT. Translation gives CASSLEGSPSPLHF. The complete variable domain, with remaining parts taken from reference TRBV5-1 and TRBJ1-6, reads KAGVTQTPRYLIKTRGQQVTLSCSPISGHRSVSWYQQTPGQGLQFLFEYFSETQRNKGNFPGRFSGRQFSNSRSEMNVSTLELGDSALYLCASSLEGSPSPLHFGNGTRLTVT.

The chain is built from TRBV7-9 and TRBJ1-3; a weak D match, TRBD1 (5 bases). With 3 bases removed from V and 4 bases from J, the gap between germline ends came to 16 bases. The CDR3 sequence is 16 residues long. Per germline, CDR1 SEHNR and CDR2 FQNEAQ (reference sequence). Written as DNA, the CDR3 is TGTGCCAGCAGCTTCTCCGGAACAGGAGTCGGAAACACCATATATTTT. It is translated as CASSFSGTGVGNTIYF. The full variable domain, rest sourced from reference TRBV7-9 and TRBJ1-3, is DTGVSQNPRHKITKRGQNVTFRCDPISEHNRLYWYRQTLGQGPEFLTYFQNEAQLEKSRLLSDRFSAERPKGSFSTLEIQRTEQGDSAMYLCASSFSGTGVGNTIYFGEGSWLTVV.

The chain combines TRBV18 with TRBJ1-6; no firm D call. This CDR3 has 15 residues. CDR1 KGHSH and CDR2 LQKENI come from the germline V gene. V lost 2 bases to trimming and J lost 5 bases, with 10 bases between them. The CDR3 is CASSPLVDNNSPLHF. The CDR3 DNA reads as TGTGCCAGCTCACCATTGGTGGATAATAATTCACCCCTCCACTTT.

The chain has TRBV7-3 and TRBJ2-2, with 8 bases lining up with TRBD1. Germline V lookup: CDR1 SGHTA, CDR2 FQGTGA. The CDR3 consists of 15 residues. The ends lost 5 bases at V and 6 bases at J; junction bases unmatched: 8. CDR3 sequence reads: CASSPEPDRAGELFF. CDR3 sequence (DNA): TGTGCCAGCAGCCCAGAGCCGGACAGGGCCGGGGAGCTGTTTTTT.

The chain employs TRBV2 and TRBJ1-2; 7 nucleotides line up with TRBD1. Trimming took 8 bases from V and 3 from J; bases not matched to a gene: 6. The CDR3 is made up of 13 amino acids. Looked up from germline, CDR1 is SNHLY and CDR2 is FYNNEI. The CDR3: CASWTGLHYGYTF. DNA for the CDR3: TGTGCCAGCTGGACAGGACTTCACTATGGCTACACCTTC.

This chain links TRBV6-5 with TRBJ2-3; D gene ambiguous. CDR3 length: 12 residues. Trimming took 6 bases from V and 8 from J, leaving 12 bases between them. The germline V gene has CDR1 MNHEY and CDR2 SVGAGI. Here the CDR3 reads CASSTLGGTQYF. The CDR3 nucleotides read TGTGCCAGCAGCACGCTGGGCGGTACGCAGTATTTT.

This clone has only one observation. Here the CDR3 reads CAISRDSSTDTQYF. In DNA form, the CDR3 reads TGTGCCATCAGCCGGGACAGTAGCACAGATACGCAGTATTTT. The chain carries TRBV10-3 and TRBJ2-3, with 7 bases matching TRBD1. The junction had 3 bases not matched to a gene; V was cut back by 6 bases and J by 0 bases. CDR1 and CDR2 (germline): ENHRY, SYGVKD. This CDR3 has 14 residues.

The chain employs TRBV5-4 and TRBJ1-4, with D possibly TRBD1 on 6 matching bases. Germline lookup yields CDR1 SGHNT and CDR2 YYREEE (reference sequence). CDR3 length: 15 amino acids. V was pared by 5 bases and J by 0 bases, with 11 bases between. The CDR3 protein is CASSRQDPTNEKLFF. The CDR3 bases are TGTGCCAGCAGTCGACAGGACCCAACTAATGAAAAACTGTTTTTT.

The chain carries TRBV10-3 and TRBJ1-6; D ambiguous. In germline, CDR1 is ENHRY, CDR2 SYGVKD. The CDR3 contains 11 residues. Trimming took 10 bases from V and 10 from J, leaving 11 bases between them. The CDR3, as DNA: TGTGCCAGCTCCACCGGGTCACCCCTCCACTTT. This codes for CASSTGSPLHF.

As for this clone: Other DNA sequences within the sample encode an identical CDR3. The genes are TRBV29-1 and TRBJ2-3; D is perhaps TRBD2 (6 bases). Germline CDR1 is SQVTM and CDR2 is ANQGSEA. The CDR3 is made up of 13 amino acids. Trimming pared 7 bases from V and 0 bases from J, leaving 11 bases between. CDR3 bases: TGCAGCGGGGGTGGAGGGAGCACAGATACGCAGTATTTT. Its translation is CSGGGGSTDTQYF.

V usage is TRBV9 and J usage is TRBJ2-1; 10 nucleotides align to TRBD2. Germline V gene data show CDR1 as SGDLS and CDR2 as YYNGEE. The V and J ends lost 1 base and 7 bases, in that order; junction bases with no gene match: 5. CDR3 size: 15 residues. CDR3 bases: TGTGCCAGCAGCGTAAGCGGGGGGGGATTGAATGAGCAGTTCTTC. Amino acids: CASSVSGGGLNEQFF.

The V gene is TRBV28, the J gene TRBJ2-6; no clear D. With 5 bases removed from V and 0 bases from J, the gap between germline ends came to 5 bases. CDR3 size: 14 residues. The germline gives CDR1 MDHEN, CDR2 SYDVKM. The CDR3 protein is CASSRRSGANVLTF. CDR3 sequence (DNA): TGTGCCAGCAGTCGACGCTCTGGGGCCAACGTCCTGACTTTC.

The gene calls are TRBV6-1 and TRBJ1-6, with 8 bases matching TRBD1. With 6 bases clipped from V and 8 bases from J, the junction kept 9 bases outside the gene matches. There are 15 residues in the CDR3. Germline V gene data show CDR1 as MNHNS and CDR2 as SASEGT. CDR3 loop: CASRWTGNGDSPLHF. The CDR3 nucleotides are TGTGCCAGCAGATGGACAGGGAATGGGGATTCACCCCTCCACTTT.

The chain combines TRBV30 with TRBJ2-7; D is perhaps TRBD2 (6 bases). The length of the CDR3 is 15 residues. Germline lookup yields CDR1 GTSNPN and CDR2 SVGIG (reference sequence). Trimming cost V 3 bases and J 3 bases, with 18 bases left between them. Written as DNA, the CDR3 is TGTGCCTGGAGGGGAGGTTCGGGACTGATCTACGAGCAGTACTTC. Its protein product is CAWRGGSGLIYEQYF.

The chain employs TRBV4-3 and TRBJ1-4; 9 bases agree with TRBD1. The germline V gene has CDR1 LGHNA and CDR2 YSLEER. This CDR3 contains 19 residues. V was pared by 0 bases and J by 6 bases, with 14 bases of the junction left unmatched. The CDR3: CASSQDNMRTGVRDEKLFF. In nucleotides, the CDR3 is TGCGCCAGCAGCCAAGATAATATGAGGACAGGGGTTAGGGATGAAAAACTGTTTTTT.

CDR3 in amino acids: CASSLREPGELFF. In DNA form, the CDR3 reads TGTGCCAGCAGCTTAAGGGAACCCGGGGAGCTGTTTTTT. The chain recombines TRBV7-2 with TRBJ2-2; D is unclear. Trimming took 2 bases from V and 6 from J, leaving 7 bases between them. The germline V gene has CDR1 SGHTA and CDR2 FQGNSA. This CDR3 region has 13 residues.

CDR3 loop: CASTGTSHGYTF. In DNA form, the CDR3 reads TGTGCCAGCACCGGGACATCCCATGGCTACACCTTC. The chain couples TRBV28 to TRBJ1-2, with D possibly matching TRBD1 (6 bases). CDR1 MDHEN and CDR2 SYDVKM come from the germline V gene. V shed 7 bases and J shed 6 bases, with 12 bases lying between them. The CDR3 is 12 amino acids.

In regard to this clone: At the DNA level, this CDR3 is encoded by other sequences in the same sample as well. V usage is TRBV30 and J usage is TRBJ2-7, with a possible D match to TRBD1 (6 bases). CDR1 and CDR2 (germline): GTSNPN, SVGIG (reference sequence). V was cut by 2 bases and J by 4 bases, with 9 bases left in between. The CDR3 runs to 12 residues. The CDR3 coding sequence is TGTGCCTGGAGTCAAGGGGGTTACGAGCAGTACTTC. It yields the protein CAWSQGGYEQYF.

The chain employs TRBV6-4 and TRBJ2-3; 16 nucleotides align to TRBD2. The CDR3 loop spans 17 amino acids. The germline CDR1 and CDR2 sequences are MRHNA and SNTAGT. With V trimmed by 6 bases and J by 1 base, 4 bases remained unmatched. CDR3 DNA: TGTGCCAGCAGACGGGGACTAGCGGGAGGGGGCACAGATACGCAGTATTTT. Its protein product is CASRRGLAGGGTDTQYF.

The V call is TRBV2, the J call TRBJ2-5; the match to TRBD2 covers 13 bases. Germline trimming cut 3 bases from V and 2 bases from J; bases unmatched to any gene: 12. The CDR3 is 19 residues long. Germline V gene sequence: CDR1 SNHLY, CDR2 FYNNEI. The CDR3 DNA reads as TGTGCCAGCAGTGAGGATTTGACTAGCGGGGGGCCGCCTCAAGAGACCCAGTACTTC. It encodes CASSEDLTSGGPPQETQYF.